The 21 T cell receptor beta chains reported below all come from one sample, sequenced in a study of T cell responses to AZD1222 COVID-19 vaccine. Only in-frame clones appear in the TCRdb table, and some are missing; sequencing was by immunoSEQ multiplex PCR. This table holds 130,000 to 150,000 clones, about 86% found once. The specimen was peripheral blood, collected 28 days after the second AZD1222 dose. The receptor set was obtained from an adult who received the AZD1222 COVID-19 vaccine.

The sample holds one count of this clone. The chain combines TRBV15 with TRBJ2-7, with D hard to call. Germline CDR1 is LNHNV and CDR2 is YYDKDF (reference sequence). The CDR3 length is 13 residues. V lost 1 base and J lost 7, with 11 bases in between. This chain's CDR3 is CATSRAPLPEQYF. The CDR3 nucleotides are TGTGCCACCAGCAGAGCGCCACTCCCGGAGCAGTACTTC.

V gene TRBV29-1 combines with J gene TRBJ1-1, with no clear D. The CDR3 length is 13 residues. V lost 7 bases to trimming and J lost 6 bases, with 18 bases between them. The germline V gene encodes CDR1 SQVTM and CDR2 ANQGSEA. As DNA, the CDR3 is TGCAGCGCCGCATTGTCTGGGGTTCCTGAAGCTTTCTTT. Amino acid sequence: CSAALSGVPEAFF.

The rearrangement links TRBV12-3 or TRBV12-4 to TRBJ2-3, with D uncertain. V lost 3 bases to trimming and J lost 5 bases, with 3 bases between them. This CDR3 region has 11 residues. This CDR3 reads CASSLVDTQYF. CDR3 DNA sequence: TGTGCCAGCAGTTTGGTAGATACGCAGTATTTT.

The rearrangement links TRBV20-1 to TRBJ2-7; no clear D gene. The V end lost 3 bases, the J end lost 2 bases, and 8 bases lay between the germline ends. Germline loops: CDR1 DFQATT, CDR2 SNEGSKA (reference sequence). This CDR3 region has 12 residues. The CDR3 DNA is TGCAGTGCTAGTGCCGAAGCCTACGAGCAGTACTTC. Translated: CSASAEAYEQYF.

The chain has TRBV2 and TRBJ2-6; D unresolved. The CDR3 runs to 17 residues. V was trimmed by 5 bases and J by 1 base, leaving 15 bases between them. Germline V gives CDR1 SNHLY, CDR2 FYNNEI. The CDR3 here is CASSSSWKISGANVLTF. The CDR3 bases are TGTGCCAGCAGTAGCTCATGGAAGATATCTGGGGCCAACGTCCTGACTTTC.

The CDR3 sequence: CASRPHGRRDYGYTF. CDR3 DNA: TGTGCCAGCAGACCACACGGGAGAAGGGACTATGGCTACACCTTC. The chain uses TRBV28 and TRBJ1-2; D is undetermined. Trimming left V 6 bases short and J 3 bases short, with 17 bases between. This CDR3 spans 15 amino acids. Looked up from germline, CDR1 is MDHEN and CDR2 is SYDVKM.

The rearrangement links TRBV7-9 to TRBJ1-4; D is ambiguous. Germline V gene sequence: CDR1 SEHNR, CDR2 FQNEAQ (reference sequence). This CDR3 spans 13 amino acids. V was cut by 0 bases and J by 8 bases, with 7 bases left in between. Here the CDR3 DNA reads TGTGCCAGCAGCTTAGCCTCTGGCGAAAAACTGTTTTTT. Amino acids: CASSLASGEKLFF.

The chain carries TRBV15 and TRBJ1-5; possibly TRBD1 for D (6 bases). The CDR3 loop spans 18 amino acids. V lost 0 bases and J lost 0, with 15 bases in between. CDR1 and CDR2 (germline): LNHNV, YYDKDF (reference sequence). The DNA of the CDR3 is TGTGCCACCAGCAGAGAGGTACAGGGCTCCTATAGCAATCAGCCCCAGCATTTT. The encoded protein is CATSREVQGSYSNQPQHF.

The rearrangement uses TRBV3-1 (or the pseudogene TRBV3-2) and TRBJ1-4; 7 bases fit TRBD1. CDR3 size: 16 residues. Germline trimming cut 4 bases from V and 8 bases from J; bases unmatched to any gene: 13. Germline V gene sequence: CDR1 LGHDT, CDR2 YNNKEL (reference sequence). CDR3 loop: CASSPPGGTEEEKLFF. In DNA, the CDR3 is TGTGCCAGCAGCCCGCCTGGGGGGACAGAGGAGGAAAAACTGTTTTTT.

This clone was observed a single time. For the CDR3, the DNA is TGTGCCAGCTTGGCGAGAACAGAGACCTACGAGCAGTACTTC. Its translation is CASLARTETYEQYF. V gene TRBV6-5 combines with J gene TRBJ2-7; D remains ambiguous. V lost 8 bases to trimming and J lost 2 bases, with 16 bases between them. The CDR3 loop spans 14 amino acids. The germline V gene encodes CDR1 MNHEY and CDR2 SVGAGI.

This chain connects TRBV6-5 to TRBJ1-4; TRBD1 might be the D (5 bases). The V gene lost 7 bases and the J gene lost 8 bases, with 17 bases spanning the gap. The CDR3 loop spans 14 amino acids. Germline CDR1 is MNHEY and CDR2 is SVGAGI. CDR3 sequence reads: CASTLQDVVEKLFF. CDR3 DNA sequence: TGTGCCAGCACCCTACAGGACGTAGTGGAAAAACTGTTTTTT.

This chain connects TRBV27 to TRBJ1-2; 9 nucleotides agree with TRBD1. Germline V gives CDR1 MNHEY, CDR2 SMNVEV (reference sequence). V lost 3 bases, J lost 3 bases, and 2 bases stayed unmatched. CDR3 length equals 14 residues. The CDR3 loop reads CASSLGQGYYGYTF. The CDR3 DNA is TGTGCCAGCAGTTTGGGACAGGGCTACTATGGCTACACCTTC.

The rearrangement links TRBV14 to TRBJ1-1; D may be TRBD1 (5 bases). CDR1 and CDR2 from the germline V gene are SGHDN and FVKESK. V was cut by 0 bases and J by 6 bases, with 11 bases left in between. This CDR3 is built from 14 residues. The CDR3 DNA is TGTGCCAGCAGCCAAGAGGCAGGGCGGGCTGAAGCTTTCTTT. It specifies CASSQEAGRAEAFF.

The J gene is TRBJ2-7, the V gene TRBV18; tentative D call: TRBD1 (5 bases). This CDR3 has 14 residues. Trimming stripped 0 bases from V and 2 bases from J, with 8 bases between. Germline CDR1 reads KGHSH; CDR2 reads LQKENI. This CDR3 is CASSPPSGTYEQYF. CDR3 sequence (DNA): TGTGCCAGCTCACCACCGTCAGGGACCTACGAGCAGTACTTC.

The count of this clone is one. The chain's CDR3 is CASSPPWEGADTQYF. The CDR3 nucleotides are TGTGCCAGCAGTCCCCCCTGGGAAGGGGCAGATACGCAGTATTTT. The chain is built from TRBV27 and TRBJ2-3; D perhaps matches TRBD1 (5 bases). The CDR3 contains 15 residues. The germline V and J ends were trimmed by 5 bases and 4 bases, with 16 bases remaining between them. The germline V gene has CDR1 MNHEY and CDR2 SMNVEV (reference sequence).

This chain uses TRBV3-1 (or the pseudogene TRBV3-2) with TRBJ2-7; 8 positions match TRBD1. Germline-derived CDR1 and CDR2 are LGHDT and YNNKEL (reference sequence). The trim removed 3 bases at V and 0 bases at J, leaving 7 bases unmatched. The CDR3 covers 16 residues. The CDR3 nucleotides read TGTGCCAGCAGCCAGTTCCGGGACAGGCTCTCCTACGAGCAGTACTTC. Its translation: CASSQFRDRLSYEQYF.

The J gene is TRBJ2-5, the V gene TRBV30, with 8 bases identical to TRBD2. In germline, CDR1 is GTSNPN, CDR2 SVGIG (reference sequence). Trimming at V came to 2 bases and at J to 4 bases, leaving 3 bases not matched to a gene. The CDR3 length is 13 residues. The CDR3 region is CAWSRGGIETQYF. The CDR3 DNA is TGTGCCTGGAGTCGGGGGGGGATAGAGACCCAGTACTTC.

The chain employs TRBV28 and TRBJ1-2; 8 nucleotides agree with TRBD1. With V trimmed by 6 bases and J by 6 bases, 6 bases remained unmatched. Germline lookup yields CDR1 MDHEN and CDR2 SYDVKM. The CDR3 length is 13 residues. For the CDR3, the DNA is TGTGCCAGCAGCCCGACAGGGGACGATGGCTACACCTTC. This gives the protein CASSPTGDDGYTF.

The chain couples TRBV7-9 to TRBJ2-7; 8 bases agree with TRBD1. After removal of 5 bases from V and 6 bases from J, the junction contained 12 bases not matched to a gene. CDR1 is SEHNR and CDR2 is FQNEAQ in the germline V gene (reference sequence). The CDR3 is 15 amino acids. The CDR3 loop is CASSARQGSTAEQYF. The CDR3 DNA follows: TGTGCCAGCAGCGCACGACAGGGGTCGACGGCCGAGCAGTACTTC.

V and J are TRBV28 and TRBJ2-7, with D perhaps matching TRBD2 (5 bases). CDR1 is MDHEN, CDR2 SYDVKM, per germline. V gave up 4 bases and J gave up 5 bases, with 12 bases separating them. This CDR3 has 13 residues. CDR3 coding DNA: TGTGCCAGCAGTTCATGGGTCGGGAACGAGCAGTACTTC. The encoded protein is CASSSWVGNEQYF.

The sample holds a few counts of this clone. The rearrangement links TRBV6-5 to TRBJ2-7, with unresolved D. V was shortened by 5 bases and J by 2 bases, with 13 bases between the two germline ends. The CDR3 contains 14 residues. Germline lookup yields CDR1 MNHEY and CDR2 SVGAGI. The CDR3 nucleotides read TGTGCCAGCAGTACCCAACAGAATCCCTACGAGCAGTACTTC. It specifies CASSTQQNPYEQYF.